The 30 T cell receptor beta chains below were found in one sample sequenced in a study of cytomegalovirus exposure and HLA in healthy donors. The PCR employed 60 Vbeta primers together with 13 Jbeta primers. This table comes from immunoSEQ multiplex PCR, and its TCRdb copy is limited to in-frame clones, with some not included. In the table there are more than 130,000 clones, about three quarters of which are singletons. The specimen sequenced was PBMCs. Source of these receptors: a human donor in good health.

The chain employs TRBV19 and TRBJ2-7; TRBD1 aligns across 8 bases. V dropped 6 bases and J dropped 2; count of bases not matched to a gene: 3. In germline, CDR1 is LNHDA, CDR2 SQIVND (reference sequence). The length of the CDR3 is 13 residues. The DNA of the CDR3 is TGTGCCAGTAGCTTACAGGGGGCCTACGAGCAGTACTTC. Amino acids: CASSLQGAYEQYF.

The chain combines TRBV5-4 with TRBJ1-2, with TRBD1 identical over 9 bases. V lost 5 bases to trimming and J lost 4 bases; unmatched junction nucleotides: 15. The CDR3 spans 17 residues. In germline, CDR1 is SGHNT, CDR2 YYREEE (reference sequence). The CDR3 region has the DNA TGTGCCAGCAGTCCTCGGACAGGGGCGCGGGATGGCTATGGCTACACCTTC. It encodes CASSPRTGARDGYGYTF.

This clone has just one count. The chain employs TRBV2 and TRBJ2-7; D ambiguous. V lost 5 bases to trimming and J lost 2 bases, with 4 bases between them. This CDR3 has 11 residues. CDR1 is SNHLY and CDR2 is FYNNEI in the germline V gene. The CDR3 loop is CASSPAYEQYF. DNA of the CDR3: TGTGCCAGCAGTCCTGCCTACGAGCAGTACTTC.

This clone appeared a few times. The CDR3 sequence: CASSNQGAGANVLTF. The CDR3 DNA follows: TGTGCCAGCAGTAACCAGGGGGCGGGGGCCAACGTCCTGACTTTC. The chain carries TRBV6-1 and TRBJ2-6, with 8 positions matching TRBD1. Losses at the gene ends were 5 bases for V and 4 bases for J; bases not matched to a gene: 4. Germline V gives CDR1 MNHNS, CDR2 SASEGT. The CDR3 is 15 residues long.

In the case of this clone: The sample holds other DNA sequences that translate to the same CDR3. This chain links TRBV4-1 with TRBJ1-1; TRBD1 might be the D (5 bases). Germline V lookup: CDR1 MGHRA, CDR2 YSYEKL. With 2 bases removed from V and 10 bases from J, the gap between germline ends came to 14 bases. CDR3 length: 13 residues. The CDR3: CASSQTTQRGAFF. CDR3 nucleotides: TGCGCCAGCAGCCAAACGACACAAAGGGGAGCTTTCTTT.

The chain joins TRBV2 to TRBJ2-1; 9 positions match TRBD2. Trimming cost V 8 bases and J 4 bases; bases outside gene matches: 6. From germline, CDR1 is SNHLY and CDR2 FYNNEI. The CDR3 runs to 14 residues. CDR3 sequence reads: CASGREGPYNEQFF. The DNA for the CDR3 is TGTGCCAGCGGGCGGGAGGGACCGTACAATGAGCAGTTCTTC.

The chain is built from TRBV7-3 and TRBJ2-3; 7 bases map to TRBD2. Germline assignment: CDR1 SGHTA and CDR2 FQGTGA. V lost 4 bases, J lost 8 bases, and 3 bases stayed unmatched. The CDR3 sequence is 12 residues long. The CDR3 DNA is TGTGCCAGCAGCTATGGGGAGGGTACGCAGTATTTT. It is translated as CASSYGEGTQYF. Full variable domain (missing parts from reference TRBV7-3 and TRBJ2-3): GAGVSQTPSNKVTEKGKYVELRCDPISGHTALYWYRQSLGQGPEFLIYFQGTGAADDSGLPNDRFFAVRPEGSVSTLKIQRTERGDSAVYLCASSYGEGTQYFGPGTRLTVL.

This clone was picked up a small number of times. The chain uses TRBV7-3 and TRBJ2-3, with 8 nucleotides matching TRBD2. CDR3 length: 14 amino acids. V lost 10 bases to trimming and J lost 0 bases; unmatched junction nucleotides: 6. Per germline, CDR1 SGHTA and CDR2 FQGTGA. CDR3 protein: CATKREPSTDTQYF. The CDR3 nucleotides are TGTGCCACCAAGCGGGAGCCTAGCACAGATACGCAGTATTTT.

The CDR3, as DNA: TGTGCCAGTAGTATAATCCCGGGACAGGGGCTAGTGTCTGGAAACACCATATATTTT. Its protein is CASSIIPGQGLVSGNTIYF. The chain is built from TRBV19 and TRBJ1-3; TRBD1 aligns across 10 bases. The V gene's germline CDR1 is LNHDA and CDR2 SQIVND (reference sequence). The CDR3 contains 19 residues. The trim removed 2 bases at V and 1 base at J, leaving 11 bases unmatched.

The chain carries TRBV5-1 and TRBJ2-1; perhaps TRBD1 as D (7 bases). Germline V lookup: CDR1 SGHRS, CDR2 YFSETQ. This CDR3 has 16 residues. Trimming removed 6 bases at V and 0 bases at J, with 16 bases between. The CDR3 reads CASTPWGDSSYNEQFF. For the CDR3, the DNA is TGCGCCAGCACCCCCTGGGGGGACAGCTCCTACAATGAGCAGTTCTTC.

CDR3 in amino acids: CAWGDLGGQEYGYTF. The CDR3, as DNA: TGTGCCTGGGGGGACCTCGGGGGGCAGGAGTATGGCTACACCTTC. The rearrangement links TRBV30 to TRBJ1-2; possibly TRBD1 for D (6 bases). The CDR3 is 15 residues long. In germline, CDR1 is GTSNPN, CDR2 SVGIG (reference sequence). Between the trimmed V and J ends, which lost 5 bases and 5 bases, there was a span of 21 bases.

The rearrangement joins TRBV6-1 to TRBJ2-7; TRBD1 agrees at 7 bases. CDR1 is MNHNS, CDR2 SASEGT, per germline. With 6 bases clipped from V and 1 base from J, the junction kept 9 bases outside the gene matches. CDR3 length: 15 amino acids. The CDR3 DNA is TGTGCCAGCAGCGCCACGACAGGGCTATCCTACGAGCAGTACTTC. It yields the protein CASSATTGLSYEQYF.

This clone was seen a handful of times. The chain couples TRBV19 to TRBJ2-7; D possibly corresponds to TRBD1 (6 bases). The CDR3 is 14 amino acids. Germline CDR1 is LNHDA and CDR2 is SQIVND (reference sequence). With 3 bases removed from V and 3 bases from J, the gap between germline ends came to 12 bases. The CDR3 region is CASSIGDIHYEQYF. The CDR3 bases are TGTGCCAGTAGTATTGGGGACATCCACTACGAGCAGTACTTC.

The V gene is TRBV7-8, the J gene TRBJ1-2, with unresolved D. Trimming removed 0 bases from V and 4 bases from J, with 6 bases in between. The CDR3 covers 13 residues. CDR1 and CDR2 from the germline V gene are SGHVS and FQNEAQ. The CDR3 spells CASSLARLYGYTF. CDR3 bases: TGTGCCAGCAGCTTAGCGCGTCTCTATGGCTACACCTTC.

This rearrangement joins TRBV21-1 to TRBJ2-4; TRBD1 is the table's D call and was not checked against the DNA. TRBV21-1 corresponds to a pseudogene. The CDR3 extends over 16 amino acids. The CDR3 loop reads CASSKGTPPVRNIQYF. The CDR3, as DNA: TGTGCCAGCAGCAAAGGGACACCGCCTGTCCGAAACATTCAGTACTTC.

This chain joins TRBV30 and TRBJ1-1; 9 bases are a match to TRBD1. Trimming cost V 4 bases and J 3 bases; bases outside gene matches: 9. The CDR3 is 15 residues long. The germline CDR1 and CDR2 sequences are GTSNPN and SVGIG (reference sequence). The CDR3 is CAWKQGARRDTEAFF. In nucleotides, the CDR3 is TGTGCCTGGAAACAGGGGGCTCGAAGGGACACTGAAGCTTTCTTT.

CDR3 sequence: CASSAQQETQYF. DNA of the CDR3: TGTGCCAGCAGCGCGCAACAAGAGACCCAGTACTTC. This sequence joins TRBV7-6 and TRBJ2-5, with D hard to call. CDR1 is SGHVS, CDR2 FNYEAQ, per germline. The length of the CDR3 is 12 residues. V was trimmed by 5 bases and J by 2 bases, leaving 6 bases between them.

This chain connects TRBV10-2 to TRBJ2-1; 9 bases map to TRBD2. V lost 3 bases to trimming and J lost 7 bases; unmatched junction nucleotides: 16. Germline lookup yields CDR1 WSHSY and CDR2 SAAADI. The CDR3 covers 18 residues. CDR3 nucleotides: TGCGCCAGCAGTGAACCACCTCGGACTAGCGAGAGGGGGAATGAGCAGTTCTTC. Residues: CASSEPPRTSERGNEQFF.

This clone was detected only a few times. This sequence joins TRBV6-6 and TRBJ2-1; tentative D call: TRBD1 (6 bases). This CDR3 spans 15 amino acids. From germline, CDR1 is MNHNY and CDR2 SVGAGI (reference sequence). V was trimmed by 0 bases and J by 3 bases, leaving 9 bases between them. CDR3 sequence (DNA): TGTGCCAGCAGTTACTCGGGGGCGGTCTACAATGAGCAGTTCTTC. Amino acid sequence: CASSYSGAVYNEQFF.

V is TRBV30 and J is TRBJ2-7; 12 positions match TRBD2. V lost 0 bases and J lost 2; bases outside the gene matches: 5. CDR3 length: 16 residues. Germline CDR1 is GTSNPN and CDR2 is SVGIG (reference sequence). In DNA form, the CDR3 reads TGTGCCTGGAGTGTAGGTCCTAGCGGGAGGGCCTACGAGCAGTACTTC. Translating it yields CAWSVGPSGRAYEQYF.

This chain connects TRBV6-6 to TRBJ1-2; no clear D gene. V was clipped by 2 bases and J by 5 bases, with 15 bases between them. Germline V gene sequence: CDR1 MNHNY, CDR2 SVGAGI (reference sequence). The CDR3 has 15 amino acids. CDR3 sequence: CASSYVETGNYGYTF. Here the CDR3 DNA reads TGTGCCAGCAGTTACGTAGAAACGGGGAATTATGGCTACACCTTC.

This clone was observed a few times. The chain links TRBV5-6 to TRBJ2-1; no clear D. V was clipped by 4 bases and J by 4 bases, with 12 bases between them. The CDR3 runs to 14 residues. CDR1 is SGHDT and CDR2 is YYEEEE in the germline V gene. The CDR3 protein is CASSGGAGYNEQFF. The CDR3 DNA reads TGTGCCAGCAGCGGTGGAGCCGGTTACAATGAGCAGTTCTTC.

The count of this clone is one. This chain connects TRBV10-1 to TRBJ1-1; D possibly corresponds to TRBD1 (6 bases). The V gene's germline CDR1 is WNHNN and CDR2 SYGVQD (reference sequence). The CDR3 length is 13 residues. Trimming left V 6 bases short and J 9 bases short, with 17 bases between. The CDR3 sequence: CASSRDTLSQAFF. In DNA form, the CDR3 reads TGCGCCAGCAGCAGGGACACCTTATCGCAAGCTTTCTTT.

V is TRBV15 and J is TRBJ2-7; D is possibly TRBD2 (6 bases). V lost 3 bases and J 3 bases, leaving 15 bases between the germline ends. The CDR3 has 15 amino acids. CDR1 and CDR2 from the germline V gene are LNHNV and YYDKDF (reference sequence). In DNA, the CDR3 is TGTGCCACCAGCAGGGAAAGGGAGGATGGCTACGAGCAGTACTTC. Amino acids: CATSREREDGYEQYF.

This clone was seen more than once but under ten times. V usage is TRBV5-1 and J usage is TRBJ1-3, with D uncertain. CDR3 size: 14 residues. Germline V gives CDR1 SGHRS, CDR2 YFSETQ. V shed 1 base and J shed 4 bases, with 9 bases lying between them. CDR3 loop: CASSLTGIGNTIYF. CDR3 bases: TGCGCCAGCAGCTTGACCGGGATCGGAAACACCATATATTTT.

The table lists this clone with a few counts. This sample also contains other DNA sequences that code for the same CDR3. The chain carries TRBV4-1 and TRBJ1-2; 7 nucleotides agree with TRBD1. The CDR3 covers 15 residues. CDR1 is MGHRA and CDR2 is YSYEKL in the germline V gene. Unmatched junction bases numbered 3, after V lost 0 bases and J lost 2 bases. CDR3 amino acids: CASSQDPTGNYGYTF. The CDR3 DNA sequence: TGCGCCAGCAGCCAAGATCCGACAGGGAACTATGGCTACACCTTC.

The chain employs TRBV4-1 and TRBJ2-1; D is possibly TRBD1 (6 bases). The germline gives CDR1 MGHRA, CDR2 YSYEKL. The CDR3 is 14 amino acids. V lost 3 bases, J lost 5 bases, and 11 bases lay in between. The CDR3 here is CASSQDRGNNEQFF. The CDR3 coding sequence is TGCGCCAGCAGCCAGGATAGGGGGAACAATGAGCAGTTCTTC.

The table lists this clone with a few counts. V gene TRBV6-6 combines with J gene TRBJ2-7; perhaps TRBD2 as D (5 bases). Trimming removed 5 bases at V and 4 bases at J, with 12 bases between. The germline CDR1 and CDR2 sequences are MNHNY and SVGAGI (reference sequence). The CDR3 is 13 residues long. The CDR3, as DNA: TGTGCCAGCAGTCCGTTGGCGGGTTACGAGCAGTACTTC. It encodes CASSPLAGYEQYF.

This rearrangement joins TRBV5-3 to TRBJ2-1; a weak D match, TRBD1 (6 bases). TRBV5-3 is given ORF status, its function remaining uncertain. The ends were cut back, 5 bases at V and 8 bases at J, with 17 bases in the middle. CDR3 size: 14 residues. CDR3 in DNA: TGTGCCAGAAGAGGTGCAGGGGATTGCGATGAGCAGTTCTTC. Protein: CARRGAGDCDEQFF.

V gene TRBV12-5 combines with J gene TRBJ2-2; D might be TRBD1 (6 bases). Germline CDR1 is LGHNT and CDR2 is FRNRAP. This CDR3 has 13 amino acids. The V gene lost 3 bases and the J gene lost 7 bases, with 9 bases spanning the gap. CDR3 in DNA: TGTGCTAGTGGTTTTCAGGGGTTCGGGGAGCTGTTTTTT. This gives the protein CASGFQGFGELFF. Full variable domain (remainder filled in from reference TRBV12-5 and TRBJ2-2): DARVTQTPRHKVTEMGQEVTMRCQPILGHNTVFWYRQTMMQGLELLAYFRNRAPLDDSGMPKDRFSAEMPDATLATLKIQPSEPRDSAVYFCASGFQGFGELFFGEGSRLTVL.